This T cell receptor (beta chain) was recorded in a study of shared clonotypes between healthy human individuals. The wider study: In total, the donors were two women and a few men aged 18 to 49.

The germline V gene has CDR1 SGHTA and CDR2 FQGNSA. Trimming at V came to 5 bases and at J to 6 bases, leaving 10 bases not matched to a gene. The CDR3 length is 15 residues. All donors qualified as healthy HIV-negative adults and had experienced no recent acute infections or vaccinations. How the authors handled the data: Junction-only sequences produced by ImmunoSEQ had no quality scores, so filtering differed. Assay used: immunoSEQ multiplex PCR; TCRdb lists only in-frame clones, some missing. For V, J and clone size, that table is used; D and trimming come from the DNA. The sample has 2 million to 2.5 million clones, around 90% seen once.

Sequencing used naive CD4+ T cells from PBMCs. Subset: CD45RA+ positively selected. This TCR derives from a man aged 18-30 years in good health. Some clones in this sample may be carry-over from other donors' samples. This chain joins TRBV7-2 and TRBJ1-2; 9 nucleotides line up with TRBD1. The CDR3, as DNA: TGTGCCAGCAGCCTCCAACAGGGGGCCCCTCATGGCTACACCTTC. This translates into CASSLQQGAPHGYTF.